The source of this T cell receptor (beta chain) is a study of cytomegalovirus exposure and HLA in healthy donors. Across the study: Samples from HLA-typed donors yielded around 79 million unique TCRs in an early data release.

Of note for this clone: The antigen remains undetermined.

There are 15 residues in the CDR3. Germline assignment: CDR1 SGHTA and CDR2 FQGNSA. The V and J ends lost 1 base and 7 bases, in that order; junction bases with no gene match: 6. PCR primers comprised 60 Vbeta and 13 Jbeta primers. Using immunoSEQ multiplex PCR, the repertoire was profiled, and TCRdb retains in-frame clones only, with some absent. The sample holds more than 95,000 clones, 69% seen once. Study-level findings and limits: Reports state that TCR beta sequences accurately predicted most subjects' HLA-A and HLA-B alleles. In an earlier analysis, in about 530 donors, most V segments appeared productive either ~87% or ~30% of the time. When a later analysis compared HLA-associated TCR beta chains with equally common others, the HLA-associated chains turned out to be more clonally expanded and to have lower generation probabilities.

This clonotype originated in a man aged 25-45 years in good health and CMV-seronegative. The specimen sequenced was PBMCs. This sequence joins TRBV7-2 and TRBJ1-5; TRBD1 agrees at 8 bases. In DNA form, the CDR3 reads TGTGCCAGCAGCTTAGGAGGGACAGGTCGGCAGCCCCAGCATTTT. It yields the protein CASSLGGTGRQPQHF. Drawing the rest from reference TRBV7-2 and TRBJ1-5, the complete variable domain is GAGVSQSPSNKVTEKGKDVELRCDPISGHTALYWYRQSLGQGLEFLIYFQGNSAPDKSGLPSDRFSAERTGGSVSTLTIQRTQQEDSAVYLCASSLGGTGRQPQHFGDGTRLSIL.